The clone carrying this TCR beta chain appeared a few times. The target antigen is unknown. The sample originates from a study of T-cell reconstitution after alpha-beta-depleted transplantation in children. Study-wide results and caveats: One year post-transplant, T-cell counts and diversity were largely derived from T cells produced anew. The study traced high day-60 TCRbeta diversity in some patients to surviving recipient T cells and thymic progenitors. Reported findings indicate that, about two months after transplant, alpha-beta T cells came from several hundred expanded clones, which were derived from non-depleted graft cells.

Unique molecular identifiers were built into the TCRbeta library. MiXCR, run by TCRdb on the PCR reads, gives a single entry per CDR3 protein. The sample has roughly 220,000 distinct CDR3 sequences, around 9.2% seen once; the top ten hold roughly a third. The germline V gene encodes CDR1 LNHDA and CDR2 SQIVND (reference sequence). Germline trimming cut 4 bases from V and 2 bases from J; bases unmatched to any gene: 3. This CDR3 has 16 residues. This receptor was taken from a male patient under 10 years old who had a stem cell transplant for acute myeloid leukemia, so the T cells may come from the graft donor. Specimen: PBMCs, mostly from graft donor cells, collected 360 days after TCRalphabeta/CD19-depleted stem cell transplant. J is TRBJ2-2 and V is TRBV19, with 11 nucleotides matching TRBD2. Written as DNA, the CDR3 is TGTGCCAGTAGTACCGGGACTAGCGGCAACACCGGGGAGCTGTTTTTT. As protein: CASSTGTSGNTGELFF.